Listed below are T cell receptor beta chains from one sample, sequenced in a study of control samples from healthy donors and cancer patients. Repertoires were generated with immunoSEQ multiplex PCR, while TCRdb's copy carries only in-frame clones and drops some. The profile covers around 80,000 clones, with nearly 90% appearing a single time and approximately 6% taken by the ten largest. Material for sequencing was blood. Receptors originate from a man between 50 and 59 years old in good health. Each CDR3 is given with its conserved first and last residue. The order of the fields is D gene, J gene, clone size, V gene, CDR3 length, CDR3 DNA, CDR3 protein. D genes are given only for firm matches. Not every row has a clone size; where given, it reads once, few, many or a size class.

>.|TRBJ1-4|.|TRBV2|14
TGTGCCAGCATTGGGGTCCAGGTGAATGAAAAACTGTTTTTT
CASIGVQVNEKLFF
>.|TRBJ2-2|.|TRBV5-1|15
TGCGCCAGCAGCCCGCCGAGACTTAGCACCGGGGAGCTGTTTTTT
CASSPPRLSTGELFF
>.|TRBJ1-2|.|TRBV12-3/TRBV12-4|12
TGTGCCAGCAGTCAGGGAGAATTTGGCTACACCTTC
CASSQGEFGYTF
>.|TRBJ2-6|.|TRBV9|13
TGTGCCAGCAGGGGGGCTGGGGCCAACGTCCTGACTTTC
CASRGAGANVLTF
>.|TRBJ2-3|.|TRBV10-1|14
TGCGCCAGCAGTGAGTCAACGGGGACAGATACGCAGTATTTT
CASSESTGTDTQYF
>.|TRBJ2-7|once|TRBV30|13
TGTGCCGGAGGGGACGGGGGTAACCACGAGCAGTACTTC
CAGGDGGNHEQYF
>.|TRBJ1-5|few|TRBV29-1|12
TGCAGCGTTTCGACGAGCAATCAGCCCCAGCATTTT
CSVSTSNQPQHF
>TRBD1|TRBJ1-5|.|TRBV4-1|13
TGCGCCAGCAGCCCCCGACAGGGCCAGCCCCAGCATTTT
CASSPRQGQPQHF
>TRBD2|TRBJ2-5|.|TRBV29-1|14
TGCAGCGTTGTTGATCCTAGCGGGGTTCAGACCCAGTACTTC
CSVVDPSGVQTQYF
>.|TRBJ2-2|.|TRBV7-9|13
TGTGCCAGCGGTCAGGGGAACACCGGGGAGCTGTTTTTT
CASGQGNTGELFF
>.|TRBJ1-1|.|TRBV30|12
TGTGCCTGGAATGAGGAGAACACTGAAGCTTTCTTT
CAWNEENTEAFF
>TRBD1|TRBJ1-5|.|TRBV6-4|15
TGTGCCAGCAGTGCCAATACAGGGGACAATCAGCCCCAGCATTTT
CASSANTGDNQPQHF
>.|TRBJ2-5|.|TRBV15|16
TGTGCCACCAGCAGAGATTCCACGGCTAGGCGAGAGACCCAGTACTTC
CATSRDSTARRETQYF
>.|TRBJ2-6|.|TRBV18|15
TGTGCCAGCTCAACAGGGACCTCTGGGGCCAACGTCCTGACTTTC
CASSTGTSGANVLTF
>TRBD1|TRBJ2-1|.|TRBV7-8|14
TGTGCCAGCAGCCGATTCGGGACAGCAAATGAGCAGTTCTTC
CASSRFGTANEQFF
>.|TRBJ1-6|.|TRBV27|15
TGTGCCAGCAGTCAAATTAAAGGAGTTGATTCACCCCTCCACTTT
CASSQIKGVDSPLHF
>.|TRBJ2-2|.|TRBV6-5|12
TGTGCCAGCACTCCCTACACCGGGGAGCTGTTTTTT
CASTPYTGELFF
>.|TRBJ1-5|once|TRBV30|14
TGTGCCTGGAGTGGGGGCCAGACAAATCAGCCCCAGCATTTT
CAWSGGQTNQPQHF
>TRBD1|TRBJ1-5|.|TRBV12-3/TRBV12-4|12
TGTGCCAGCAGGGACAGGGTACAGCCCCAGCATTTT
CASRDRVQPQHF
>.|TRBJ1-6|.|TRBV7-6|16
TGTGCCAGCAGCTTAGGATCGCCGCAGTCCAATTCACCCCTCCACTTT
CASSLGSPQSNSPLHF
>TRBD2|TRBJ2-5|.|TRBV7-9|19
TGTGCCAGCAGCCCCCTGGGACTAGCGGGGGGCAGGTACCAAGAGACCCAGTACTTC
CASSPLGLAGGRYQETQYF
>.|TRBJ1-2|once|TRBV12-5|15
TGTGCTAGTGGTTTGAGGCAACCTGGGGGCTATGGCTACACCTTC
CASGLRQPGGYGYTF
>.|TRBJ1-1|.|TRBV20-1|11
TGCAGTGCTAGGGGGGTATCTGAAGCTTTCTTT
CSARGVSEAFF
>.|TRBJ1-2|.|TRBV11-2|14
TGTGCCAGCAGCTTAGTTGCGATGGTGTATGGCTACACCTTC
CASSLVAMVYGYTF
>TRBD1|TRBJ2-3|once|TRBV5-5|14
TGTGCCAGCAACCGGGACAGAAGCACAGATACGCAGTATTTT
CASNRDRSTDTQYF
>.|TRBJ1-2|few|TRBV19|13
TGTGCCAGTAGCCTTACCGAGAATTATGGCTACACCTTC
CASSLTENYGYTF
>TRBD1|TRBJ1-3|.|TRBV12-5|15
TGTGCTAGTGGTTTGGCAGGGGGAACTGGAAACACCATATATTTT
CASGLAGGTGNTIYF
>.|TRBJ2-7|.|TRBV6-5|14
TGTGCCACCGCGAGCGAAGGGTTATCCTACGAGCAGTACTTC
CATASEGLSYEQYF
>TRBD2|TRBJ2-1|.|TRBV3-1/TRBV3-2|17
TGTGCCAGCAGCCAAGATCTCGGGGTAGCGGGGGAGAATGAGCAGTTCTTC
CASSQDLGVAGENEQFF
>.|TRBJ1-1|.|TRBV5-1|12
TGCGCCAGCAGCTTGGAGGCGGGTGGGGCTTTCTTT
CASSLEAGGAFF
>TRBD1|TRBJ1-3|.|TRBV5-8|15
TGTGCCAGCAGCCCGGGACAGGGGTCTGGAAACACCATATATTTT
CASSPGQGSGNTIYF
>TRBD2|TRBJ2-1|once|TRBV6-2/TRBV6-3|16
TGTGCCAGCAGTTACTCTAGCGGGGTTTCGGGCAATGAGCAGTTCTTC
CASSYSSGVSGNEQFF
>TRBD2|TRBJ2-5|.|TRBV7-3|15
TGTGCCAGCAGCTTAAGCGGCGGGGGGCCCGGGGCCCAGTACTTC
CASSLSGGGPGAQYF